This T cell receptor beta chain comes out of a study of CD4 and CD8 cells across lung adenocarcinoma regions. Samples came from patients with localized non-small cell lung adenocarcinoma. There are a few counts of this clonotype. TCRdb fed the PCR reads into MiXCR, producing one record per CDR3 protein. Altogether roughly 10,000 distinct CDR3 sequences are present, about 53% being singletons, with the ten largest covering 20%. The material sequenced was CD4+ T cells from the center of a lung tumor. This TCR was sampled from a male donor with lung adenocarcinoma. The CD4 and CD8 labels of this study may be unreliable.

The CDR3 nucleotides are TGCGCCAGCAGTGAGTCGGGGACTAGCGGGAGACAAGAGACCCAGTACTTC. It specifies CASSESGTSGRQETQYF. This chain links TRBV10-1 with TRBJ2-1, with 14 positions matching TRBD2. The end of the DNA is better explained by TRBJ2-5, so the J call may be wrong. The CDR3 loop spans 17 amino acids. CDR1 WNHNN and CDR2 SYGVQD come from the germline V gene (reference sequence).